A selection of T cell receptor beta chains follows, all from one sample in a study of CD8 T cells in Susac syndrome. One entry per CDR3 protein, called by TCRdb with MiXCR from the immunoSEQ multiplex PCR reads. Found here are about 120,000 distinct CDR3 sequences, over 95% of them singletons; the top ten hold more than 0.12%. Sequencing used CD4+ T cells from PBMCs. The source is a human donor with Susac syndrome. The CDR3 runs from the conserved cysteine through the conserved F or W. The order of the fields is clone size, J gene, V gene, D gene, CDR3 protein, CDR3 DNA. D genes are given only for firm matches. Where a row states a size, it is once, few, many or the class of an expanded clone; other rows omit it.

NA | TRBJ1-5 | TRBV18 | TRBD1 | CASSPQGQSNQPQHF | TGTGCCAGCTCACCACAGGGACAGTCGAATCAGCCCCAGCATTTT
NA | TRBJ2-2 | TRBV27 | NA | CASSASQGRTGELFF | TGTGCCAGCAGCGCCTCACAGGGTCGCACCGGGGAGCTGTTTTTT
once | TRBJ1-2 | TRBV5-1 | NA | CASSKGQPGNYGYTF | TGCGCCAGCAGCAAGGGACAACCCGGTAACTATGGCTACACCTTC
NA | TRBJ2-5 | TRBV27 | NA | CASGQETQYF | TGTGCCAGCGGGCAAGAGACCCAGTACTTC
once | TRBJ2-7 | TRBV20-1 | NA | CSATGTFSYEQYF | TGCAGTGCCACCGGGACTTTTTCCTACGAGCAGTACTTC
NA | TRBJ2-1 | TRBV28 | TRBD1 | CASSSPRTGVEQFF | TGTGCCAGCAGTTCCCCAAGGACAGGGGTCGAGCAGTTCTTC
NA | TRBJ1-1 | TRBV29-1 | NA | CSAQGSPVNTEAFF | TGCAGCGCACAGGGTTCGCCGGTGAACACTGAAGCTTTCTTT
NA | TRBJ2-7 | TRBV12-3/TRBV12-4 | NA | CASSLQWYEQYF | TGTGCCAGCAGTCTCCAGTGGTACGAGCAGTACTTC
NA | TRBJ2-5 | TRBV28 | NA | CASTSPDVQETQYF | TGTGCCAGCACCTCCCCGGACGTTCAAGAGACCCAGTACTTC
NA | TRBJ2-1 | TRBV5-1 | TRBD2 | CASRWVPSATGGNEQFF | TGCGCCAGCAGATGGGTTCCGAGCGCGACCGGGGGGAATGAGCAGTTCTTC
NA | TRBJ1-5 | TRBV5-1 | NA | CASSLGQGVDQPQHF | TGCGCCAGCAGCCTTGGTCAGGGAGTTGATCAGCCCCAGCATTTT
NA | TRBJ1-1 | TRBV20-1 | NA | CSASGGLGTEAFF | TGCAGTGCTAGTGGAGGGTTGGGGACTGAAGCTTTCTTT
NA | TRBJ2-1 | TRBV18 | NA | CASSPGPLSYNEQFF | TGTGCCAGCTCACCAGGGCCACTCTCCTACAATGAGCAGTTCTTC
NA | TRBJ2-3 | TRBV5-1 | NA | CASSLEGPYTQYF | TGCGCCAGCAGCTTGGAAGGGCCTTATACGCAGTATTTT
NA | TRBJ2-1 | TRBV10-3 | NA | CAISESGLPSYNEQFF | TGTGCCATCAGTGAGTCGGGACTGCCCTCCTACAATGAGCAGTTCTTC
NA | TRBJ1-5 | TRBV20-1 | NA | CSASLAGQPQHF | TGCAGTGCTTCCCTCGCGGGCCAGCCCCAGCATTTT
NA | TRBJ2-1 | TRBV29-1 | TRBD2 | CSVDPTSGGGGEQFF | TGCAGCGTTGACCCGACTAGCGGGGGGGGCGGTGAGCAGTTCTTC
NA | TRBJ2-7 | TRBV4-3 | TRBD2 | CASSHNPSGDLGEQYF | TGCGCCAGCAGCCATAACCCGAGCGGGGACCTTGGGGAGCAGTACTTC
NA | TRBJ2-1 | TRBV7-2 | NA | CASALLSASPNEQFF | TGTGCCAGCGCTCTCCTCTCGGCATCTCCCAATGAGCAGTTCTTC
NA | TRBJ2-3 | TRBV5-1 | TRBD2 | CASSGREGQDTQYF | TGCGCCAGCAGCGGACGGGAGGGCCAAGATACGCAGTATTTT
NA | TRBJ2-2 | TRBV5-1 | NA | CASSPSGDTGELFF | TGCGCCAGCAGCCCTTCGGGGGACACCGGGGAGCTGTTTTTT
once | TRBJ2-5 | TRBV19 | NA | CATRELGQETQYF | TGTGCCACAAGAGAACTAGGCCAAGAGACCCAGTACTTC
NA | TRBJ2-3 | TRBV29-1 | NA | CSVRLGGSTDTQYF | TGCAGCGTCCGCCTCGGCGGGTCGACAGATACGCAGTATTTT
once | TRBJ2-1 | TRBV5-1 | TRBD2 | CASSPGVGGENEQFF | TGCGCCAGCAGTCCCGGGGTGGGGGGGGAGAATGAGCAGTTCTTC